The entry below describes one T cell receptor beta chain. Its antigen is unidentified. This sample is part of a study of shared clonotypes between healthy human individuals. Study context: Three men and two women, aged 18 to 49, were donors. CD4 naive and CD4 memory each took three plates per donor, while CD8 naive took two and CD8 memory one.

This CDR3 region has 16 residues. Germline V gene sequence: CDR1 SGDLS, CDR2 YYNGEE. The V gene lost 0 bases and the J gene lost 0 bases, with 10 bases spanning the gap. TCRdb's table, derived via immunoSEQ multiplex PCR, lists solely in-frame clones and lacks some. The repertoire holds about 2.4 million clones, approximately 93% seen once, with 0.36% in the top ten. Study outcomes and limitations: Sharing of clonotypes among donors was expected to vary with sequencing depth. Naive subsets generally had larger estimated richness than memory subsets.

Source material: naive CD4+ T cells from PBMCs. Subset reported: CD45RA+ positively selected. The chain carries TRBV9 and TRBJ2-1, with D uncertain. This receptor was identified in a man aged 18 to 29 in good health. Some clones in this sample may be carry-over from other donors' samples. The CDR3 reads CASSVAYQSSYNEQFF. CDR3 nucleotide sequence: TGTGCCAGCAGCGTAGCTTACCAAAGCTCCTACAATGAGCAGTTCTTC.